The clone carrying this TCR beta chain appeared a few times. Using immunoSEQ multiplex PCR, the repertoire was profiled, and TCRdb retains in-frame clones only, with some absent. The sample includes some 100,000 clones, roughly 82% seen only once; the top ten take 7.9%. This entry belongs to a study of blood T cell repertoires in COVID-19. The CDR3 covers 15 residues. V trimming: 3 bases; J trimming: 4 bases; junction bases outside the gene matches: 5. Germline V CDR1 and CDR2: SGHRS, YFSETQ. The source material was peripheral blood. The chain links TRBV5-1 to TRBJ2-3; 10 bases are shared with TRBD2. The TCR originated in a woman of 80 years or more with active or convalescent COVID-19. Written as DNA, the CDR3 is TGCGCCAGCAGCTCTAGCGGGAGCCCCCCAGATACGCAGTATTTT. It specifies CASSSSGSPPDTQYF.